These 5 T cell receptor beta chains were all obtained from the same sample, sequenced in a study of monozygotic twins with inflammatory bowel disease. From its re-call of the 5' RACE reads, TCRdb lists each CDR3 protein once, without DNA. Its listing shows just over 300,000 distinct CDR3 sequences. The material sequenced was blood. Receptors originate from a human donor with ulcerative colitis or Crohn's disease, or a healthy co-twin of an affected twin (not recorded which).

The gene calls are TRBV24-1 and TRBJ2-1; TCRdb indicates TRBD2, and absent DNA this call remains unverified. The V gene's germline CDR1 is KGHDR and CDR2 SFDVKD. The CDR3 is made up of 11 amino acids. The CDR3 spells CATSAAGEQFF.

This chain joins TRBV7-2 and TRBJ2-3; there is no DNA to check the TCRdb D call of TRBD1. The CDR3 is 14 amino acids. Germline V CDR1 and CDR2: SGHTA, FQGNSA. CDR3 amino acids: CASSWTGGSDTQYF.

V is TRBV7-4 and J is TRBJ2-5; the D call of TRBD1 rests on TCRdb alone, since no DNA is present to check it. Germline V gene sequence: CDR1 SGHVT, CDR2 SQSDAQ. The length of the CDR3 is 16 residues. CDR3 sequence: CASSGPGTGGGETQYF.

The CDR3 spells CASSRSGTDTQYF. This sequence joins TRBV12-3 or TRBV12-4 and TRBJ2-3; TCRdb's D gene call, TRBD1, goes unchecked for lack of DNA. The CDR3 length is 13 residues.

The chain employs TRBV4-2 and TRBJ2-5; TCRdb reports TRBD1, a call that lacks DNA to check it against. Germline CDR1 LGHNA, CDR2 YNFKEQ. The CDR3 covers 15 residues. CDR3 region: CASSQALWGMETQYF.